These T cell receptor beta chains were read from a single sample in a study of blood T cells in healthy people across ages. TCRdb passed the 5' RACE reads through MiXCR, listing each CDR3 protein once. The sample carries around 990,000 distinct CDR3 sequences, 30% to 40% recorded once. The material sequenced was blood. All receptors come from a man between 18 and 35 years old in good health. Both conserved end residues are part of each CDR3. The D gene is left open where the match is weak. Clone size is stated in some rows and not others, as once, few, many or a class when expanded.

>TRBV4-3|TRBJ1-1|TRBD1|-
CASSQVTGVTEAFF
TGCGCCAGCAGCCAAGTAACAGGGGTGACTGAAGCTTTCTTT
>TRBV7-9|TRBJ2-1|TRBD2|few
CASSSPSGGDLWAQFF
TGTGCCAGCAGCTCCCCTAGCGGGGGGGACCTCTGGGCGCAGTTCTTC
>TRBV20-1|TRBJ2-4|-|-
CSPTKETRYF
TGCAGTCCAACCAAAGAGACCCGGTACTTC
>TRBV7-9|TRBJ1-1|-|few
CASSLTRDAGMNTEAFF
TGTGCCAGCAGCTTGACCCGGGACGCCGGCATGAACACTGAAGCTTTCTTT
>TRBV12-3/TRBV12-4|TRBJ2-3|-|many
CASSWDSATDTQYF
TGTGCCAGCAGTTGGGACTCCGCGACAGATACGCAGTATTTT
>TRBV11-2|TRBJ2-5|-|few
CASSSSLLAAEQYF
TGTGCCAGCAGCTCCTCCCTACTCGCCGCTGAGCAGTACTTC
>TRBV7-2|TRBJ2-7|-|few
CASSLAGQRYEQYF
TGTGCCAGCAGCTTAGCCGGACAGCGCTACGAGCAGTACTTC
>TRBV9|TRBJ1-2|-|few
CASSVAAGGVYGYTF
TGTGCCAGCAGCGTAGCAGCAGGAGGGGTCTATGGCTACACCTTC
>TRBV25-1|TRBJ1-2|-|-
CASSERSSYGYTF
TGTGCCAGCAGTGAACGGAGTTCCTATGGCTACACCTTC
>TRBV7-2|TRBJ1-5|-|many
CASSSEQNQPQHF
TGTGCCAGCAGCTCAGAGCAGAATCAGCCCCAGCATTTT
>TRBV7-9|TRBJ2-3|-|once
CASSLEGFGTDTQYF
TGTGCCAGCAGTTTGGAAGGGTTCGGCACAGATACGCAGTATTTT
>TRBV12-3/TRBV12-4|TRBJ2-1|TRBD2|-
CAGSLGLAGGPLMDNEQFF
TGTGCCGGCAGTTTGGGACTAGCGGGGGGGCCCCTTATGGACAATGAGCAGTTCTTC
>TRBV5-1|TRBJ2-3|-|-
CASSLAHRTSTDTQYF
TGCGCCAGCAGCTTGGCCCACAGGACTAGCACAGATACGCAGTATTTT
>TRBV11-2|TRBJ2-1|TRBD2|few
CASSVSGLVYNEQFF
TGTGCCAGCAGCGTATCGGGACTAGTATACAATGAGCAGTTCTTC
>TRBV7-2|TRBJ2-7|-|-
CASSTGRQFSYNEQYF
TGTGCCAGCAGCACAGGACGGCAGTTTTCCTACAATGAGCAGTACTTC
>TRBV6-5|TRBJ2-7|-|few
CASSPDTNEQYF
TGTGCCAGCAGCCCGGACACTAACGAGCAGTACTTC
>TRBV7-9|TRBJ2-5|TRBD2|-
CASSLGLAGDETQYF
TGTGCCAGCAGCTTAGGACTAGCGGGAGATGAGACCCAGTACTTC
>TRBV20-1|TRBJ2-4|TRBD2|many
CSARELANIQYF
TGCAGTGCTAGAGAACTAGCGAACATTCAGTACTTC
>TRBV7-8|TRBJ1-4|-|-
CASSPNLWDEKLFF
TGTGCCAGCAGCCCCAACCTATGGGATGAAAAACTGTTTTTT
>TRBV7-3|TRBJ2-3|TRBD2|many
CASRELASDTQYF
TGTGCCAGCAGGGAACTAGCGTCAGATACGCAGTATTTT
>TRBV20-1|TRBJ2-3|-|few
CSALRMRAADTQYF
TGCAGTGCTCTACGGATGAGAGCGGCAGATACGCAGTATTTT
>TRBV6-1|TRBJ2-1|-|many
CASSEGGGRNEQFF
TGTGCCAGCAGTGAGGGTGGGGGTCGCAATGAGCAGTTCTTC